A selection of T cell receptor beta chains follows, all from one sample in a study of blood T cell repertoires in COVID-19. Clones were sequenced by immunoSEQ multiplex PCR, and TCRdb holds only the in-frame ones, with some missing. Of fewer than 500,000 clones in the sample, about 90% were seen once. Sequenced input: peripheral blood. These TCRs come from a man aged 18-30 years with COVID-19, enrolled during active disease. The CDR3 runs from the conserved cysteine through the conserved F or W. The D gene is left open where the match is weak. Size is omitted from some rows. Given values are once, few, many or a class for expanded clones.

TRBJ2-3 | TRBD2 | TRBV2 | . | CASWTSGVITDTQYF | TGTGCCAGCTGGACTAGCGGGGTAATCACAGATACGCAGTATTTT
TRBJ2-1 | . | TRBV4-2 | few | CASSQDRSLDNEQFF | TGTGCCAGCAGCCAAGATAGAAGTCTTGACAATGAGCAGTTCTTC
TRBJ2-7 | TRBD2 | TRBV5-5 | . | CASSTGLAAVSYEQYF | TGTGCCAGCAGCACGGGACTAGCGGCTGTATCCTACGAGCAGTACTTC
TRBJ2-1 | . | TRBV6-2/TRBV6-3 | . | CASSHPGFREQFF | TGTGCCAGCAGTCACCCCGGGTTTCGGGAGCAGTTCTTC
TRBJ2-2 | . | TRBV11-3 | . | CASSFSGSRTGELFF | TGTGCCAGCAGCTTTTCCGGGAGTAGGACCGGGGAGCTGTTTTTT
TRBJ2-4 | . | TRBV24-1 | . | CATSDRRTGSKNIQYF | TGTGCCACCAGTGATCGCCGCACAGGGTCCAAAAACATTCAGTACTTC
TRBJ2-1 | . | TRBV12-3/TRBV12-4 | once | CASSLRRGNEQFF | TGTGCCAGCAGTTTAAGGCGGGGTAATGAGCAGTTCTTC
TRBJ2-6 | TRBD2 | TRBV24-1 | . | CATSDTLAGGPSGANVLTF | TGTGCCACCAGTGATACCTTAGCGGGAGGGCCCTCTGGGGCCAACGTCCTGACTTTC
TRBJ2-5 | TRBD2 | TRBV4-1 | . | CASSLGAGGLGETQYF | TGCGCCAGCAGCCTAGGAGCGGGAGGGCTGGGCGAGACCCAGTACTTC
TRBJ2-1 | TRBD1 | TRBV11-3 | . | CASSFGTGANEQFF | TGTGCCAGCAGCTTTGGGACAGGGGCCAATGAGCAGTTCTTC
TRBJ2-7 | TRBD2 | TRBV20-1 | once | CSASRASGSYSYEQYF | TGCAGTGCTAGTCGAGCCAGCGGGAGTTACTCCTACGAGCAGTACTTC
TRBJ2-1 | TRBD2 | TRBV5-1 | . | CASSLFRGRGEQFF | TGCGCCAGCAGCTTATTTCGCGGGAGGGGTGAGCAGTTCTTC
TRBJ2-1 | TRBD2 | TRBV18 | . | CASRTGGAQTSGVYNEQFF | TGTGCCAGCCGGACAGGAGGCGCCCAAACTAGCGGGGTTTACAATGAGCAGTTCTTC
TRBJ2-3 | . | TRBV7-2 | . | CASSLGTGVTDTQYF | TGTGCCAGCAGCTTAGGCACGGGAGTCACAGATACGCAGTATTTT
TRBJ1-6 | . | TRBV6-7 | . | CASSYSCCRAPAKPYNSPLHF | TGTGCCAGCAGTTACTCGTGCTGCAGGGCTCCAGCAAAGCCCTATAATTCACCCCTCCACTTT
TRBJ2-5 | TRBD1 | TRBV24-1 | once | CATSDGQGQETQYF | TGTGCCACCAGTGATGGACAGGGCCAAGAGACCCAGTACTTC
TRBJ1-5 | . | TRBV7-9 | once | CASSLGHSNQPQHF | TGTGCCAGCAGCTTAGGGCATAGCAATCAGCCCCAGCATTTT
TRBJ2-5 | TRBD2 | TRBV12-5 | . | CASGTGTSGAPGETQYF | TGTGCTAGTGGGACCGGGACTAGCGGGGCGCCTGGGGAGACCCAGTACTTC
TRBJ2-2 | . | TRBV7-9 | . | CASSFSGNPGELFF | TGTGCCAGCAGCTTTTCGGGAAACCCCGGGGAGCTGTTTTTT
TRBJ2-3 | . | TRBV7-6 | . | CASSLGLAGDTQYF | TGTGCCAGCAGCTTAGGGCTAGCCGGTGATACGCAGTATTTT
TRBJ1-4 | . | TRBV7-2 | . | CASSPYIRASNEKLFF | TGTGCCAGCAGCCCGTATATCAGGGCTTCTAATGAAAAACTGTTTTTT
TRBJ2-1 | . | TRBV24-1 | . | CATSVGANSYNEQFF | TGTGCCACCAGTGTTGGGGCGAACTCCTACAATGAGCAGTTCTTC